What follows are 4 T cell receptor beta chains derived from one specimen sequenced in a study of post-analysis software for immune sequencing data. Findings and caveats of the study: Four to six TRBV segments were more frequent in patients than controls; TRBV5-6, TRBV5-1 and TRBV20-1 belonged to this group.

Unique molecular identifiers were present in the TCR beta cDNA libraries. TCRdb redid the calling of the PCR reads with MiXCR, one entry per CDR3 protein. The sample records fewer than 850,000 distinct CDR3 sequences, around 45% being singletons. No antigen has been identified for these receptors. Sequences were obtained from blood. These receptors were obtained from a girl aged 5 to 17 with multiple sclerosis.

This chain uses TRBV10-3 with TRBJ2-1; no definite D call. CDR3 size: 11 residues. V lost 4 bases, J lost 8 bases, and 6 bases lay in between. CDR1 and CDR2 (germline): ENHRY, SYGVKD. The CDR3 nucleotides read TGTGCCATCAGTGGGTTCGATGAGCAGTTCTTC. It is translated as CAISGFDEQFF.

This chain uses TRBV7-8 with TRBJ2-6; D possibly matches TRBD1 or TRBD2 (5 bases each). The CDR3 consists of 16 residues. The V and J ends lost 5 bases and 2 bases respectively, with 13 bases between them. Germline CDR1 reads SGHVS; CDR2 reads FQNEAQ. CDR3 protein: CASSRLGTAGANVLTF. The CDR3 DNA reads TGTGCCAGCAGCCGACTTGGGACCGCTGGGGCCAACGTCCTGACTTTC. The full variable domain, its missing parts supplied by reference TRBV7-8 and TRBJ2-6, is GAGVSQSPRYKVAKRGQDVALRCDPISGHVSLFWYQQALGQGPEFLTYFQNEAQLDKSGLPSDRFFAERPEGSVSTLKIQRTQQEDSAVYLCASSRLGTAGANVLTFGAGSRLTVL.

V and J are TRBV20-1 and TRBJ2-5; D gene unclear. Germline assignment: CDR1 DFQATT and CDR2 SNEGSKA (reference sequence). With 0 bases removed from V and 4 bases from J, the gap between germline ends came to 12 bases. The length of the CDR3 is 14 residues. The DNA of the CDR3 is TGCAGTGCTAGAGATCTAATAGTTCTAGAGACCCAGTACTTC. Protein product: CSARDLIVLETQYF.

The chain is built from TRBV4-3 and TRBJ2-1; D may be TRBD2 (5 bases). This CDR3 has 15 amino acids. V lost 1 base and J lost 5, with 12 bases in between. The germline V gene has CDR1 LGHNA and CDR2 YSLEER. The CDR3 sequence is CASSQVGWGDNEQFF. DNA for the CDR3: TGCGCCAGCAGCCAAGTAGGATGGGGAGACAATGAGCAGTTCTTC.